These 6 T cell receptor beta chains were all obtained from the same sample, sequenced in a study of blood T cell repertoires in COVID-19. The repertoire was sequenced with immunoSEQ multiplex PCR; TCRdb's copy has only in-frame clones and lacks some. Of some 390,000 clones in the sample, 87% were seen once. The sequencing input was peripheral blood. These receptor sequences come from a woman aged 60-75 years with COVID-19, enrolled during active disease.

The chain's CDR3 is CASSPPGGGERAFF. In DNA form, the CDR3 reads TGTGCCAGCAGTCCACCGGGGGGGGGCGAGAGAGCTTTCTTT. The chain links TRBV28 to TRBJ1-1; TRBD1 is a possible D gene (6 bases). CDR3 length equals 14 residues. Trimming shortened V by 5 bases and J by 10 bases, and 20 bases separated the two germline ends. Germline V gene sequence: CDR1 MDHEN, CDR2 SYDVKM. The full variable domain, completed using reference TRBV28 and TRBJ1-1, is DVKVTQSSRYLVKRTGEKVFLECVQDMDHENMFWYRQDPGLGLRLIYFSYDVKMKEKGDIPEGYSVSREKKERFSLILESASTNQTSMYLCASSPPGGGERAFFGQGTRLTVV.

The chain couples TRBV3-1 (or the pseudogene TRBV3-2) to TRBJ1-1; D gene uncertain. Germline lookup yields CDR1 LGHDT and CDR2 YNNKEL (reference sequence). The length of the CDR3 is 12 residues. V lost 3 bases, J lost 5 bases, and 7 bases lay in between. This CDR3 is CASSQSRTEAFF. Written as DNA, the CDR3 is TGTGCCAGCAGCCAGTCACGGACTGAAGCTTTCTTT.

This clone turned up a few times. CDR3 coding DNA: TGTGCCAGCAGCCAAGGACTTATGACGACAACTAATGAAAAACTGTTTTTT. It translates to CASSQGLMTTTNEKLFF. The chain couples TRBV4-2 to TRBJ1-4; D gene uncertain. This CDR3 is 17 amino acids long. Germline CDR1 LGHNA, CDR2 YNFKEQ. V was cut by 1 base and J by 0 bases, with 12 bases left in between.

The gene calls are TRBV19 and TRBJ2-3; no clear D. CDR1 is LNHDA and CDR2 is SQIVND in the germline V gene (reference sequence). V shed 0 bases and J shed 1 base, with 5 bases lying between them. This CDR3 is built from 14 residues. DNA of the CDR3: TGTGCCAGTAGTATAGATGGGCGCACAGATACGCAGTATTTT. Translated: CASSIDGRTDTQYF. The full variable domain, its missing parts supplied by reference TRBV19 and TRBJ2-3, is DGGITQSPKYLFRKEGQNVTLSCEQNLNHDAMYWYRQDPGQGLRLIYYSQIVNDFQKGDIAEGYSVSREKKESFPLTVTSAQKNPTAFYLCASSIDGRTDTQYFGPGTRLTVL.

This chain uses TRBV5-1 with TRBJ2-3, with D possibly TRBD1 on 5 matching bases. The CDR3 consists of 16 residues. Looked up from germline, CDR1 is SGHRS and CDR2 is YFSETQ. V was clipped by 1 base and J by 0 bases, with 12 bases between them. CDR3 amino acids: CASSLQGPPSTDTQYF. For the CDR3, the DNA is TGCGCCAGCAGCTTGCAGGGCCCCCCTAGCACAGATACGCAGTATTTT.

The rearrangement joins TRBV20-1 to TRBJ2-7, with 8 bases identical to TRBD2. The trim removed 3 bases at V and 0 bases at J, leaving 4 bases unmatched. This CDR3 comprises 14 residues. Germline V CDR1 and CDR2: DFQATT, SNEGSKA (reference sequence). CDR3 nucleotides: TGCAGTGCTAGTGGGCGGGGGGTCTCCTACGAGCAGTACTTC. Translation gives CSASGRGVSYEQYF.